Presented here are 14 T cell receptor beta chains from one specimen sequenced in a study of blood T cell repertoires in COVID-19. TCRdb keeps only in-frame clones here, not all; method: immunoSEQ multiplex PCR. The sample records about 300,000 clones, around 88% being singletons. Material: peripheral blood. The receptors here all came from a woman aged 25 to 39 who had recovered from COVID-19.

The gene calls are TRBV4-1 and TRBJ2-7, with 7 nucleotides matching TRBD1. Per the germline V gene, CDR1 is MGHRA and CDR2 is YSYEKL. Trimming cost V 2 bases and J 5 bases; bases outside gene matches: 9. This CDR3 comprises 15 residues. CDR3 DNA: TGCGCCAGCAGCCAAAGTCCCGGACAGGACCACGAGCAGTACTTC. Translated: CASSQSPGQDHEQYF.

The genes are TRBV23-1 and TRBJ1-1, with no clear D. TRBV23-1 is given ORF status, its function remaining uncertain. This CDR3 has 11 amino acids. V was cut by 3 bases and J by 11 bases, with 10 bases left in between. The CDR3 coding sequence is TGCGCCAGCAGTCAGCCAGCGGGCGCTTTCTTT. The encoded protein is CASSQPAGAFF.

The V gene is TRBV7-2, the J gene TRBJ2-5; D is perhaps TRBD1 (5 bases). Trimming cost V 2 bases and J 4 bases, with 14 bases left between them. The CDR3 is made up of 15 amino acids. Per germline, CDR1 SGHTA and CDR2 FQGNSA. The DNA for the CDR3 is TGTGCCAGCAGCTTATTAGGGGCCTCAGGAGAGACCCAGTACTTC. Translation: CASSLLGASGETQYF.

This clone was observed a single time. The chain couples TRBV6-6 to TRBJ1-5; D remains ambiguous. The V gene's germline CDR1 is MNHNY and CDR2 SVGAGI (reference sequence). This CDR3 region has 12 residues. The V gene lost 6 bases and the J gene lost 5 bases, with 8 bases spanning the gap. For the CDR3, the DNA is TGTGCCAGCAGCCAGTCCTATCAGCCCCAGCATTTT. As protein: CASSQSYQPQHF.

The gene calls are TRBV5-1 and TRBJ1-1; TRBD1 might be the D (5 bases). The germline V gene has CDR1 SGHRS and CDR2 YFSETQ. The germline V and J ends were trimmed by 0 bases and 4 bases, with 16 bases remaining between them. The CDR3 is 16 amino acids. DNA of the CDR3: TGCGCCAGCAGCTTGGCCTCGGGAGGGGTTCGCACTGAAGCTTTCTTT. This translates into CASSLASGGVRTEAFF.

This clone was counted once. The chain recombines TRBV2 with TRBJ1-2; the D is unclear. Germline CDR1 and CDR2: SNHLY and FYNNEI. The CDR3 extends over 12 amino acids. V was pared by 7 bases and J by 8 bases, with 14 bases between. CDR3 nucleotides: TGTGCCAGCACTTCCACAGCACACGGCTACACCTTC. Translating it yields CASTSTAHGYTF.

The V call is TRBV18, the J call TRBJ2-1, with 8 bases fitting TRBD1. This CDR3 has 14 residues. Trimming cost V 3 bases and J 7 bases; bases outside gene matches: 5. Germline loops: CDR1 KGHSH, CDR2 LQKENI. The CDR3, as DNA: TGTGCCAGCTCACCGGGACAGGAAAAAAATGAGCAGTTCTTC. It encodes CASSPGQEKNEQFF.

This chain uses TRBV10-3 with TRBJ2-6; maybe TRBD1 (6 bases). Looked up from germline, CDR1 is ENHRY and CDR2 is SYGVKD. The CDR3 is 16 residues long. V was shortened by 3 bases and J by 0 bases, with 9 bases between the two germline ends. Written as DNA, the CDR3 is TGTGCCATCAGTGAAGGGGGATTCTCTGGGGCCAACGTCCTGACTTTC. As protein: CAISEGGFSGANVLTF.

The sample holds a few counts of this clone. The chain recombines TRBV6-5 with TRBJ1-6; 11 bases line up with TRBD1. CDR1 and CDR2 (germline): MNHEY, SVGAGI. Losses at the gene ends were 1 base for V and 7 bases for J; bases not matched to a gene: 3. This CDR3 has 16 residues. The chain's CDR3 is CASSYWDRGSNSPLHF. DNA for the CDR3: TGTGCCAGCAGTTACTGGGACAGGGGGAGCAATTCACCCCTCCACTTT.

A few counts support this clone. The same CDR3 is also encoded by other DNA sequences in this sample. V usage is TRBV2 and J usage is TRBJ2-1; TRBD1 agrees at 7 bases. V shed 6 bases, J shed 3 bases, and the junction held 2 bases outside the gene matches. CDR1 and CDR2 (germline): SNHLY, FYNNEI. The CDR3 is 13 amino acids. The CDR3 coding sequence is TGTGCCAGCAGGGGGGACAGCTACAATGAGCAGTTCTTC. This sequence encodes CASRGDSYNEQFF.

The CDR3 is CASSLGGFGANVLTF. CDR3 DNA sequence: TGTGCCAGCAGTTTAGGAGGGTTTGGGGCCAACGTCCTGACTTTC. This chain connects TRBV28 to TRBJ2-6, with D possibly being TRBD2 (6 bases). CDR3 length: 15 amino acids. Germline CDR1 MDHEN, CDR2 SYDVKM. The V gene lost 2 bases and the J gene lost 3 bases, with 8 bases spanning the gap.

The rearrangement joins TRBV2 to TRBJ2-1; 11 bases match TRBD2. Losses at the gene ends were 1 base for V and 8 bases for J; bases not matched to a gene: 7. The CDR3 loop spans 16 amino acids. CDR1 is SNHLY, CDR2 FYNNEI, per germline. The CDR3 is CASSEERPSGGYEQFF. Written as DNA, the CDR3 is TGTGCCAGCAGTGAAGAGAGGCCTAGCGGGGGGTATGAGCAGTTCTTC.

CDR3 region: CAISSQETNYGYTF. The CDR3 DNA reads TGTGCCATCAGTTCTCAGGAAACTAACTATGGCTACACCTTC. The chain combines TRBV10-3 with TRBJ1-2; D not certain. Germline V gives CDR1 ENHRY, CDR2 SYGVKD. This CDR3 has 14 residues. V lost 5 bases, J lost 0 bases, and 10 bases lay in between.

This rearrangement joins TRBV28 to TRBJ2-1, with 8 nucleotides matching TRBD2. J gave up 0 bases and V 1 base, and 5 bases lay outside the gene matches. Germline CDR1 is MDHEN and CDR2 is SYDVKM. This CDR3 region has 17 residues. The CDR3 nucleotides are TGTGCCAGCAGTTTATCCGGACTAGCCAGCTCCTACAATGAGCAGTTCTTC. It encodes CASSLSGLASSYNEQFF.